Presented here are 22 T cell receptor beta chains from one specimen sequenced in a study of cytomegalovirus exposure and HLA in healthy donors (dated by TCRdb to about 2017). The library was obtained by the immunoSEQ multiplex PCR assay. The multiplex PCR relied on a mix of 60 forward primers for TCR Vbeta segments and 13 reverse primers for TCR Jbeta segments. TCRdb took this table from immuneACCESS and kept in-frame rearrangements with V and J called. Such tables lack part of the clones; where checked against another copy, unresolved V genes explain under half of the gap, and the rest is unexplained. The sample table records about 160,000 clones; over 80% of these occur just once. Together, the top ten hold approximately 1.3% of the sample. The sequenced sample was PBMCs. The receptors were sampled from a boy aged 2 to 10 in good health and CMV-seronegative.

V usage is TRBV5-6 and J usage is TRBJ1-2; TRBD1 matches 8 bases. The V and J ends lost 3 bases and 4 bases, in that order; junction bases with no gene match: 14. Germline V gene lookup returns CDR1 SGHDT and CDR2 YYEEEE. The CDR3 consists of 17 residues. The CDR3 protein is CASSSDRGLEVVYGYTF. CDR3 bases: TGTGCCAGCAGCTCAGACAGGGGACTCGAGGTTGTCTATGGCTACACCTTC.

This clone was observed a handful of times. The CDR3 DNA sequence: TGTGCCAGCAGCTTCCTACAGGGGAGCGGCTATAATTCACCCCTCCACTTT. This translates into CASSFLQGSGYNSPLHF. The J gene is TRBJ1-6, the V gene TRBV13, with 7 bases that match TRBD1. The CDR3 runs to 17 residues. CDR1 is PRHDT and CDR2 is FYEKMQ in the germline V gene (reference sequence). V gave up 3 bases and J gave up 3 bases; unmatched junction bases: 8. Together with reference TRBV13 and TRBJ1-6, the CDR3 gives the full variable domain: AAGVIQSPRHLIKEKRETATLKCYPIPRHDTVYWYQQGPGQDPQFLISFYEKMQSDKGSIPDRFSAQQFSDYHSELNMSSLELGDSALYFCASSFLQGSGYNSPLHFGNGTRLTVT.

This clone was recorded only once. The chain links TRBV28 to TRBJ1-6; a possible D gene is TRBD1 (5 bases). Germline V CDR1 and CDR2: MDHEN, SYDVKM. The CDR3 has 15 amino acids. V gave up 3 bases and J gave up 13 bases, with 19 bases separating them. The CDR3 region has the DNA TGTGCCAGCAGTTTTTCGACAGTCAAGGGCTCTCCCCTCCACTTT. Residues: CASSFSTVKGSPLHF.

The chain combines TRBV5-1 with TRBJ2-5; perhaps TRBD1 as D (6 bases). CDR1 and CDR2 from the germline V gene are SGHRS and YFSETQ. V lost 4 bases to trimming and J lost 1 base, with 11 bases between them. The CDR3 runs to 14 residues. CDR3 sequence reads: CASSPTGPQETQYF. The CDR3, as DNA: TGCGCCAGCAGCCCGACAGGCCCCCAAGAGACCCAGTACTTC. Full variable domain (rest looked up from reference TRBV5-1 and TRBJ2-5): KAGVTQTPRYLIKTRGQQVTLSCSPISGHRSVSWYQQTPGQGLQFLFEYFSETQRNKGNFPGRFSGRQFSNSRSEMNVSTLELGDSALYLCASSPTGPQETQYFGPGTRLLVL.

The chain has TRBV6-6 and TRBJ2-7; weak D call: TRBD1 (5 bases). Trimming took 8 bases from V and 0 from J, leaving 11 bases between them. This CDR3 comprises 13 residues. Germline V gene sequence: CDR1 MNHNY, CDR2 SVGAGI (reference sequence). The CDR3 sequence: CASGGDSSYEQYF. For the CDR3, the DNA is TGTGCCAGCGGCGGCGACAGCTCCTACGAGCAGTACTTC.

The J gene is TRBJ2-7, the V gene TRBV7-6; possible D gene TRBD2, 6 bases. CDR1 is SGHVS, CDR2 FNYEAQ, per germline. There are 15 residues in the CDR3. V gave up 7 bases and J gave up 0 bases, with 16 bases separating them. CDR3 sequence (DNA): TGTGCCAGCACCTGGCGACACGGGAGCTCCTACGAGCAGTACTTC. Its protein is CASTWRHGSSYEQYF.

The chain combines TRBV5-1 with TRBJ2-5; 7 nucleotides match TRBD2. This CDR3 spans 13 amino acids. Trimming removed 4 bases from V and 11 bases from J; junction bases left unmatched: 11. Germline-derived CDR1 and CDR2 are SGHRS and YFSETQ. The CDR3 here is CASSLKSGAGQYF. Here the CDR3 DNA reads TGCGCCAGCAGCCTCAAAAGCGGGGCGGGGCAGTACTTC. Variable domain in full (rest from reference TRBV5-1 and TRBJ2-5): KAGVTQTPRYLIKTRGQQVTLSCSPISGHRSVSWYQQTPGQGLQFLFEYFSETQRNKGNFPGRFSGRQFSNSRSEMNVSTLELGDSALYLCASSLKSGAGQYFGPGTRLLVL.

The chain recombines TRBV28 with TRBJ1-2; D not certain. V lost 6 bases and J 4 bases, leaving 15 bases between the germline ends. The CDR3 is 14 residues long. Germline V CDR1 and CDR2: MDHEN, SYDVKM. The CDR3, as DNA: TGTGCCAGCAGCCCATCGTGGCAAGTCTATGGCTACACCTTC. The encoded protein is CASSPSWQVYGYTF.

The genes are TRBV20-1 and TRBJ2-5, with 7 nucleotides matching TRBD2. CDR3 size: 11 residues. J was trimmed by 3 bases and V by 7 bases; bases with no gene match: 2. The germline V gene has CDR1 DFQATT and CDR2 SNEGSKA (reference sequence). The CDR3 DNA is TGCAGTGGGGCGGGGGAAGAGACCCAGTACTTC. Protein: CSGAGEETQYF.

This clone was detected only a few times. This sequence joins TRBV19 and TRBJ1-1; D possibly corresponds to TRBD1 (6 bases). With 3 bases removed from V and 4 bases from J, the gap between germline ends came to 12 bases. The germline V gene has CDR1 LNHDA and CDR2 SQIVND (reference sequence). The CDR3 runs 14 residues. CDR3: CASSIGQGPTEAFF. In DNA, the CDR3 is TGTGCCAGTAGTATTGGGCAGGGGCCCACTGAAGCTTTCTTT.

The V gene is TRBV5-1, the J gene TRBJ2-4, with TRBD2 matching 13 bases. Germline CDR1 reads SGHRS; CDR2 reads YFSETQ. Unmatched junction bases numbered 8, after V lost 0 bases and J lost 2 bases. The CDR3 contains 19 residues. Here the CDR3 reads CASSLAFPTSGGSKNIQYF. CDR3 DNA sequence: TGCGCCAGCAGCTTGGCATTCCCGACTAGCGGGGGGTCCAAAAACATTCAGTACTTC.

The rearrangement joins TRBV5-1 to TRBJ2-3, with TRBD2 matching over 12 bases. This CDR3 is built from 16 residues. Trimming at V came to 3 bases and at J to 2 bases, leaving 4 bases not matched to a gene. Per germline, CDR1 SGHRS and CDR2 YFSETQ. The CDR3 sequence: CASSSGTSGYTDTQYF. CDR3 nucleotide sequence: TGCGCCAGCAGCTCCGGGACTAGCGGGTACACAGATACGCAGTATTTT.

This sequence joins TRBV7-9 and TRBJ2-5; TRBD1 might be the D (5 bases). Trimming stripped 1 base from V and 6 bases from J, with 12 bases between. The CDR3 loop spans 14 amino acids. Germline V gene data show CDR1 as SEHNR and CDR2 as FQNEAQ (reference sequence). CDR3 sequence: CASSLGPGHKTQYF. CDR3 coding DNA: TGTGCCAGCAGCTTAGGCCCCGGACATAAGACCCAGTACTTC.

The chain employs TRBV29-1 and TRBJ1-2; D unclear. V gave up 6 bases and J gave up 3 bases, with 14 bases separating them. This CDR3 has 13 residues. CDR1 SQVTM and CDR2 ANQGSEA come from the germline V gene. The CDR3 nucleotides read TGCAGCGTCTTGAAGGGAGTTGACTATGGCTACACCTTC. Protein sequence: CSVLKGVDYGYTF.

The chain employs TRBV1 and TRBJ2-1; the listed D gene, TRBD2, was not tested against the DNA. TRBV1 is a known pseudogene. The CDR3 runs 17 residues. The CDR3 DNA reads TGCACCAGCAGCATAACGTCCCCCGGGATTGGCTACAATGAGCAGTTCTTC. Its translation: CTSSITSPGIGYNEQFF.

This clone was detected only once. This chain connects TRBV20-1 to TRBJ2-4; 7 bases align to TRBD1. The CDR3 has 11 amino acids. Germline-derived CDR1 and CDR2 are DFQATT and SNEGSKA (reference sequence). J gave up 8 bases and V 7 bases, and 5 bases lay outside the gene matches. DNA for the CDR3: TGCAGTGTAGGGGGCGCAGACATTCAGTACTTC. Translated, it gives CSVGGADIQYF.

J is TRBJ2-1 and V is TRBV6-5; tentatively, D is TRBD2 (6 bases). V gave up 6 bases and J gave up 5 bases, with 14 bases separating them. Germline values: CDR1 MNHEY, CDR2 SVGAGI. The CDR3 runs to 14 residues. The CDR3 sequence: CASRDPGLHNEQFF. CDR3 bases: TGTGCCAGCAGGGACCCGGGACTTCACAATGAGCAGTTCTTC.

The chain carries TRBV27 and TRBJ2-7, with TRBD2 identical over 14 bases. CDR3 length: 14 residues. V lost 6 bases and J lost 3; bases outside the gene matches: 1. The germline V gene encodes CDR1 MNHEY and CDR2 SMNVEV (reference sequence). The CDR3 region is CASRGTSGSYEQYF. The CDR3 DNA reads TGTGCCAGCAGGGGGACTAGCGGGAGCTACGAGCAGTACTTC.

The sample holds one count of this clone. This chain connects TRBV19 to TRBJ1-1, with D unclear. Trimming removed 0 bases from V and 8 bases from J, with 10 bases in between. The CDR3 sequence is 13 residues long. The germline CDR1 and CDR2 sequences are LNHDA and SQIVND (reference sequence). The DNA of the CDR3 is TGTGCCAGTAGTATAGATCCAGGAGGGGAAGCTTTCTTT. Its protein product is CASSIDPGGEAFF.

The rearrangement links TRBV29-1 to TRBJ1-2, with D maybe TRBD1 (6 bases). The V end lost 3 bases, the J end lost 2 bases, and 16 bases lay between the germline ends. The CDR3 totals 15 residues. Germline V CDR1 and CDR2: SQVTM, ANQGSEA. Here the CDR3 DNA reads TGCAGCGTTGAGCTCGCAGGACAGAGAAACTATGGCTACACCTTC. Translated, it gives CSVELAGQRNYGYTF.

This clone appeared a few times. The CDR3 sequence is CASSLSTGDRGYGYTF. The CDR3 DNA sequence: TGTGCCAGCAGTTTATCCACCGGGGACAGGGGTTACGGCTACACCTTC. The V and J genes are TRBV28 and TRBJ1-2, with TRBD1 identical over 10 bases. In germline, CDR1 is MDHEN, CDR2 SYDVKM. J was trimmed by 8 bases and V by 1 base; bases with no gene match: 10. This CDR3 spans 16 amino acids.

Written as DNA, the CDR3 is TGTGCCAGCTCTCCTCCCCGAAGGGGAGAGACCCAGTACTTC. It is translated as CASSPPRRGETQYF. The chain employs TRBV18 and TRBJ2-5; D may be TRBD1 (5 bases). Deletions cut 6 bases from V and 4 bases from J, with 15 bases between. Germline CDR1 and CDR2: KGHSH and LQKENI. This CDR3 is 14 amino acids long. Using reference TRBV18 and TRBJ2-5 for the parts outside the CDR3, the full variable domain is NAGVMQNPRHLVRRRGQEARLRCSPMKGHSHVYWYRQLPEEGLKFMVYLQKENIIDESGMPKERFSAEFPKEGPSILRIQQVVRGDSAAYFCASSPPRRGETQYFGPGTRLLVL.